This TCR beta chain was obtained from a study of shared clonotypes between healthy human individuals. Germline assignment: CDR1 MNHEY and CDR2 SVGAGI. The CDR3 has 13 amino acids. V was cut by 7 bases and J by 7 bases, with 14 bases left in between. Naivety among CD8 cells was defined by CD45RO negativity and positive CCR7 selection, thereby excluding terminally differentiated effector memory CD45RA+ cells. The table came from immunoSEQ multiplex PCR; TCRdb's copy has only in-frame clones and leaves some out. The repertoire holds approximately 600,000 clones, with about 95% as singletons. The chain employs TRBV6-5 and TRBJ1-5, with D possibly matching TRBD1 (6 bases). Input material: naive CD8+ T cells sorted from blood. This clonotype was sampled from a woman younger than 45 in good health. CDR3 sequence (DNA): TGTGCCAGCAACGAGGGGGGTGGGCAGCCCCAGCATTTT. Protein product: CASNEGGGQPQHF.